Following are 29 T cell receptor beta chains from one sample sequenced in a study of T-cell memory formation after mild COVID-19. TCRdb ran MiXCR on the 5' RACE reads and lists one entry per CDR3 protein. The sample holds fewer than 50,000 distinct CDR3 sequences, about 6.8% seen once. The sequenced material came from PBMCs or a T cell subset sorted from them (not recorded which). These receptors were collected from an adult who had mild COVID-19 (a few samples of this study predate the infection). Cell type and time point are not known.

This clonotype was seen at least ten times. The chain has TRBV5-1 and TRBJ1-3; maybe TRBD1 (6 bases). CDR3 size: 14 residues. Trimming took off 4 bases at V and 2 bases at J, with 10 bases between the two ends. Germline assignment: CDR1 SGHRS and CDR2 YFSETQ. The CDR3 sequence is CASSRTATGNTIYF. The CDR3 DNA reads TGCGCCAGCAGCCGGACAGCTACTGGAAACACCATATATTTT.

This chain connects TRBV3-1 to TRBJ2-2; a possible D gene is TRBD2 (5 bases). This CDR3 region has 12 residues. Trimming stripped 6 bases from V and 6 bases from J, with 8 bases between. Germline V gives CDR1 LGHDT, CDR2 YNNKEL (reference sequence). In nucleotides, the CDR3 is TGTGCCAGCAGTCAGAGGGCCGGGGAGCTGTTTTTT. It encodes CASSQRAGELFF.

V and J are TRBV5-1 and TRBJ2-3, with 10 bases matching TRBD2. The CDR3 contains 17 residues. The V segment lost 0 bases and the J segment 4 bases; nucleotides outside the gene matches: 8. Germline CDR1 reads SGHRS; CDR2 reads YFSETQ. The CDR3: CASSLGVAGGRADTQYF. The CDR3 coding sequence is TGCGCCAGCAGCTTGGGCGTAGCGGGGGGCAGGGCAGATACGCAGTATTTT. Complete variable domain (other parts from reference TRBV5-1 and TRBJ2-3): KAGVTQTPRYLIKTRGQQVTLSCSPISGHRSVSWYQQTPGQGLQFLFEYFSETQRNKGNFPGRFSGRQFSNSRSEMNVSTLELGDSALYLCASSLGVAGGRADTQYFGPGTRLTVL.

This clonotype was found many times. The chain is built from TRBV9 and TRBJ2-5; 8 positions match TRBD1. The CDR3 consists of 21 residues. Germline values: CDR1 SGDLS, CDR2 YYNGEE. The ends lost 4 bases at V and 5 bases at J; junction bases unmatched: 28. DNA for the CDR3: TGTGCCAGCAGCCCAAGGGCGCCGGGACAGGTACCTTTCGTCGGGTTGGAGACCCAGTACTTC. It encodes CASSPRAPGQVPFVGLETQYF.

This clonotype was counted between two and nine times. The rearrangement links TRBV4-1 to TRBJ2-6, with unresolved D. V lost 1 base, J lost 3 bases, and 10 bases lay in between. Germline CDR1 reads MGHRA; CDR2 reads YSYEKL. CDR3 length: 16 amino acids. In nucleotides, the CDR3 is TGCGCCAGCAGCCAAGTTTTAGGAGTTGGGGCCAACGTCCTGACTTTC. Protein: CASSQVLGVGANVLTF.

This clonotype came up a few times. V gene TRBV12-3 or TRBV12-4 combines with J gene TRBJ1-1; D gene unclear. The CDR3 covers 14 residues. The ends were cut back, 3 bases at V and 5 bases at J, with 13 bases in the middle. The CDR3 bases are TGTGCCAGCAGTTTCGGAGTAACAATGACTGAAGCTTTCTTT. Translating it yields CASSFGVTMTEAFF.

J is TRBJ2-2 and V is TRBV3-1; TRBD2 aligns across 7 bases. With 6 bases clipped from V and 0 bases from J, the junction kept 4 bases outside the gene matches. This CDR3 has 15 amino acids. CDR1 and CDR2 (germline): LGHDT, YNNKEL (reference sequence). The CDR3 is CASRQRGANTGELFF. The CDR3 nucleotides read TGTGCCAGCAGACAGCGGGGAGCGAACACCGGGGAGCTGTTTTTT.

This clonotype was seen ten or more times. The rearrangement links TRBV20-1 to TRBJ2-7; the match to TRBD2 covers 7 bases. The germline gives CDR1 DFQATT, CDR2 SNEGSKA (reference sequence). This CDR3 is 14 amino acids long. Trimming took 4 bases from V and 4 from J; bases not matched to a gene: 10. This CDR3 is CSATSGTTEYEQYF. The DNA of the CDR3 is TGCAGTGCTACCTCGGGGACTACTGAATACGAGCAGTACTTC.

This clonotype was seen repeatedly, ten times or more. This chain joins TRBV12-3 or TRBV12-4 and TRBJ1-1, with TRBD1 matching 9 bases. This CDR3 has 15 amino acids. V was pared by 6 bases and J by 4 bases, with 9 bases of the junction left unmatched. The DNA of the CDR3 is TGTGCCAGCAGCCTGACAGGGGGTAGGGGCACTGAAGCTTTCTTT. It codes for CASSLTGGRGTEAFF.

The rearrangement joins TRBV3-1 to TRBJ2-2; D not certain. Germline V CDR1 and CDR2: LGHDT, YNNKEL (reference sequence). With 1 base removed from V and 6 bases from J, the gap between germline ends came to 6 bases. The CDR3 consists of 13 residues. As DNA, the CDR3 is TGTGCCAGCAGCCAAGTCAGTGCCGGGGAGCTGTTTTTT. It yields the protein CASSQVSAGELFF.

The chain joins TRBV12-3 or TRBV12-4 to TRBJ2-7; TRBD2 might be the D (6 bases). The CDR3 runs to 14 residues. V was pared by 3 bases and J by 3 bases, with 12 bases between. The CDR3 nucleotides read TGTGCCAGCAGTTTGGAGGGAGCCGGCTACGAGCAGTACTTC. Amino acids: CASSLEGAGYEQYF.

The table lists this clonotype with a few counts. The CDR3 reads CSVEDRWGNYGYTF. The CDR3 region has the DNA TGCAGCGTTGAGGACCGGTGGGGTAACTATGGCTACACCTTC. This sequence joins TRBV29-1 and TRBJ1-2; D remains unclear. V lost 3 bases to trimming and J lost 1 base, with 12 bases between them. The CDR3 is 14 amino acids. The germline V gene encodes CDR1 SQVTM and CDR2 ANQGSEA.

Many counts were recorded for this clonotype. The V and J genes are TRBV5-1 and TRBJ2-1; the D gene is possibly TRBD1 (5 bases). Germline values: CDR1 SGHRS, CDR2 YFSETQ. With 0 bases removed from V and 7 bases from J, the gap between germline ends came to 14 bases. This CDR3 comprises 15 residues. CDR3 DNA: TGCGCCAGCAGCTTGGGGGGCTCCAACCCGAATGAGCAGTTCTTC. It encodes CASSLGGSNPNEQFF. Using reference TRBV5-1 and TRBJ2-1 for the parts outside the CDR3, the full variable domain is KAGVTQTPRYLIKTRGQQVTLSCSPISGHRSVSWYQQTPGQGLQFLFEYFSETQRNKGNFPGRFSGRQFSNSRSEMNVSTLELGDSALYLCASSLGGSNPNEQFFGPGTRLTVL.

The table lists this clonotype with a few counts. This rearrangement joins TRBV30 to TRBJ2-3; 10 bases line up with TRBD2. The ends lost 0 bases at V and 4 bases at J; junction bases unmatched: 7. Germline CDR1 GTSNPN, CDR2 SVGIG (reference sequence). The CDR3 is 16 amino acids. CDR3 in DNA: TGTGCCTGGAGTGTAGGGCTAGCGGGGGTTGCAGATACGCAGTATTTT. Encoded protein: CAWSVGLAGVADTQYF.

This clonotype was detected many times. The J gene is TRBJ1-2, the V gene TRBV12-3 or TRBV12-4; D is possibly TRBD1 (6 bases). Trimming shortened V by 6 bases and J by 6 bases, and 20 bases separated the two germline ends. The CDR3 consists of 15 residues. CDR3 sequence (DNA): TGTGCCAGCAGAACTTCAGGGGCCGCGCCGGATGGCTACACCTTC. It encodes CASRTSGAAPDGYTF.

Worth noting for this clonotype: Relative to the germline gene, one junction end is altered; a read error may explain this. The chain combines TRBV6-2 or TRBV6-3 with TRBJ2-3; a weak D match, TRBD1 (6 bases). Germline V lookup: CDR1 MNHEY, CDR2 SVGEGT. The length of the CDR3 is 16 residues. The DNA for the CDR3 is TGTGCCAGCAGTTTATCGGGACAATCTAGGACAGATACGCGGTATTTT. Translating it yields CASSLSGQSRTDTRYF.

This clonotype appeared a few times. At one end, the junction sequence differs from germline, possibly due to a read error. The chain carries TRBV11-1 and TRBJ2-1, with 8 nucleotides matching TRBD1. This CDR3 has 14 residues. Germline CDR1 SGHAT, CDR2 FQDESV (reference sequence). The CDR3 loop is CASSQGARYSEQFF. The CDR3 DNA reads as TGTGCCAGCAGCCAGGGGGCGAGGTACAGTGAGCAGTTCTTC.

V is TRBV12-3 or TRBV12-4 and J is TRBJ1-5; 9 nucleotides match TRBD1. The V segment lost 4 bases and the J segment 5 bases; nucleotides outside the gene matches: 0. The length of the CDR3 is 13 residues. CDR3 nucleotide sequence: TGTGCCAGCAGTTACAGGGGGCATCAGCCCCAGCATTTT. Its protein product is CASSYRGHQPQHF.

This clonotype was counted at least ten times. This sequence joins TRBV11-3 and TRBJ2-7, with 9 bases lining up with TRBD2. Germline values: CDR1 SGHNT, CDR2 YENEEA. The CDR3 contains 15 residues. V lost 5 bases to trimming and J lost 5 bases; unmatched junction nucleotides: 10. The CDR3 reads CASSPPGLARNEQYF. The CDR3 bases are TGTGCCAGCAGCCCACCCGGACTAGCGAGAAACGAGCAGTACTTC.

This clonotype was observed a few times. CDR3 loop: CSARRGETGANVLTF. CDR3 in DNA: TGCAGTGCTAGGAGGGGGGAGACTGGGGCCAACGTCCTGACTTTC. The chain has TRBV20-1 and TRBJ2-6; D possibly matches TRBD1 or TRBD2 (6 bases each). The CDR3 contains 15 residues. The germline V gene encodes CDR1 DFQATT and CDR2 SNEGSKA (reference sequence). Trimming removed 3 bases at V and 2 bases at J, with 11 bases between.

The sample holds a few counts of this clonotype. The rearrangement joins TRBV19 to TRBJ1-5; TRBD1 might be the D (6 bases). There are 13 residues in the CDR3. The V and J ends lost 10 bases and 6 bases respectively, with 16 bases between them. Germline CDR1 LNHDA, CDR2 SQIVND (reference sequence). DNA for the CDR3: TGTGCCACCAAGGGGGGAATAGGTCAGCCCCAGCATTTT. Translated, it gives CATKGGIGQPQHF.

This clonotype was detected many times. The chain combines TRBV24-1 with TRBJ1-5; 7 nucleotides agree with TRBD1. The CDR3 spans 15 residues. With 5 bases clipped from V and 2 bases from J, the junction kept 5 bases outside the gene matches. The germline gives CDR1 KGHDR, CDR2 SFDVKD. The CDR3 loop reads CATSASGTGNQPQHF. For the CDR3, the DNA is TGTGCCACCAGTGCTTCCGGGACAGGCAATCAGCCCCAGCATTTT.

This clonotype occurred many times. V gene TRBV5-6 combines with J gene TRBJ1-5, with D possibly being TRBD1 (5 bases). V was shortened by 0 bases and J by 4 bases, with 14 bases between the two germline ends. From germline, CDR1 is SGHDT and CDR2 YYEEEE. The CDR3 covers 16 residues. The CDR3 sequence is CASSLGWQGGNQPQHF. The CDR3 coding sequence is TGTGCCAGCAGCTTGGGCTGGCAGGGAGGGAATCAGCCCCAGCATTTT. Filled out from reference TRBV5-6 and TRBJ1-5, the complete variable domain reads DAGVTQSPTHLIKTRGQQVTLRCSPKSGHDTVSWYQQALGQGPQFIFQYYEEEERQRGNFPDRFSGHQFPNYSSELNVNALLLGDSALYLCASSLGWQGGNQPQHFGDGTRLSIL.

The table lists this clonotype with a few counts. V usage is TRBV5-1 and J usage is TRBJ2-5; no definite D call. Germline-derived CDR1 and CDR2 are SGHRS and YFSETQ. Trimming took 4 bases from V and 5 from J, leaving 12 bases between them. This CDR3 comprises 13 residues. CDR3 DNA sequence: TGCGCCAGCAGCCCGGGCCACGTTGAGACCCAGTACTTC. Protein sequence: CASSPGHVETQYF.

This chain joins TRBV19 and TRBJ1-2, with D perhaps TRBD1 (5 bases). V was shortened by 2 bases and J by 4 bases, with 11 bases between the two germline ends. This CDR3 is 14 amino acids long. Germline CDR1 reads LNHDA; CDR2 reads SQIVND (reference sequence). For the CDR3, the DNA is TGTGCCAGTAGTATACAGGGAGGAGGCTATGGCTACACCTTC. As protein: CASSIQGGGYGYTF.

The table lists this clonotype with many counts. The CDR3 bases are TGTGCCAGCAAGGGGGGGCCAAAGGAGACCCAGTACTTC. As protein: CASKGGPKETQYF. The chain employs TRBV4-2 and TRBJ2-5, with D tentatively TRBD2 (7 bases). Trimming cost V 7 bases and J 5 bases, with 14 bases left between them. The germline V gene has CDR1 LGHNA and CDR2 YNFKEQ. This CDR3 is built from 13 residues.

The table lists this clonotype with many counts. This chain joins TRBV20-1 and TRBJ2-3; D ambiguous. This CDR3 spans 16 amino acids. Trimming took off 3 bases at V and 0 bases at J, with 16 bases between the two ends. Germline V gene lookup returns CDR1 DFQATT and CDR2 SNEGSKA (reference sequence). The CDR3 spells CSASPLGISSTDTQYF. CDR3 in DNA: TGCAGTGCTAGCCCCCTGGGGATTTCTAGCACAGATACGCAGTATTTT.

This clonotype was recorded at least ten times. The V and J genes are TRBV5-1 and TRBJ2-7; perhaps TRBD1 as D (6 bases). Germline V gene lookup returns CDR1 SGHRS and CDR2 YFSETQ. V lost 5 bases to trimming and J lost 3 bases, with 12 bases between them. The CDR3 is made up of 13 amino acids. In DNA form, the CDR3 reads TGCGCCAGCAGAGAGGGGGAGTTCTACGAGCAGTACTTC. Its translation is CASREGEFYEQYF.

The sample holds a few counts of this clonotype. The CDR3 loop is CASSLAGGTGELFF. The CDR3 bases are TGTGCCAGCAGCTTAGCGGGGGGCACCGGGGAGCTGTTTTTT. The rearrangement links TRBV7-9 to TRBJ2-2, with D tentatively TRBD2 (6 bases). This CDR3 is built from 14 residues. The germline V gene has CDR1 SEHNR and CDR2 FQNEAQ (reference sequence). V was trimmed by 0 bases and J by 4 bases, leaving 6 bases between them.